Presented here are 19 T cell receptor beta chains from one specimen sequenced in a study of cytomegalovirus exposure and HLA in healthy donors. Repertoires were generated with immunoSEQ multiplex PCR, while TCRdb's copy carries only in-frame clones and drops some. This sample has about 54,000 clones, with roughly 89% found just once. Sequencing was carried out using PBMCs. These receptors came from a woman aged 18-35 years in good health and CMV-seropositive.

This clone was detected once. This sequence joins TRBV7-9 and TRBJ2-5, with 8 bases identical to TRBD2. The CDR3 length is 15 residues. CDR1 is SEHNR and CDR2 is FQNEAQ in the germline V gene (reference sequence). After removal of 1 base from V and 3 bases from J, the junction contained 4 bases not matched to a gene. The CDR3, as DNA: TGTGCCAGCAGCTTAGTGGACGGGGGGGAAGAGACCCAGTACTTC. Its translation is CASSLVDGGEETQYF.

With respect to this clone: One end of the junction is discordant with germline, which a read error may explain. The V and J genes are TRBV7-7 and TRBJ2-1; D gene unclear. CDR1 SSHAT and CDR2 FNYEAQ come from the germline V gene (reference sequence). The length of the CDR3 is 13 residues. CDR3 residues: CASSLESAAEQFF. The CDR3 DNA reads TGTGCTAGCAGCTTAGAAAGCGCCGCTGAGCAGTTCTTC.

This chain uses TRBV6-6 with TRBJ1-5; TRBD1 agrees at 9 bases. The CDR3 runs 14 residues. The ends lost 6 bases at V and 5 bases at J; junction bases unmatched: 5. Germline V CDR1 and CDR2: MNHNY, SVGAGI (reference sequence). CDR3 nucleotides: TGTGCCAGCAGCCCTGACAGGGGGGATCAGCCCCAGCATTTT. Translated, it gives CASSPDRGDQPQHF.

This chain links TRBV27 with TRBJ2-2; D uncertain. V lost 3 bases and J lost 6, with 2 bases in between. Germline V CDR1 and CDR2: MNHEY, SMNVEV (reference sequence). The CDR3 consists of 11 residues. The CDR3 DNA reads TGTGCCAGCAGTTTCGCCGGGGAGCTGTTTTTT. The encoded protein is CASSFAGELFF.

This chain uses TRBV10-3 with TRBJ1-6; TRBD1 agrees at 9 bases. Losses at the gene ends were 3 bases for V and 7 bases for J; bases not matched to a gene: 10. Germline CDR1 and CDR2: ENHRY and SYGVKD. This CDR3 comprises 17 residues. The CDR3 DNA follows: TGTGCCATCAGTGAATCGGGGACAGGGCAATTGAATTCACCCCTCCACTTT. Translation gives CAISESGTGQLNSPLHF.

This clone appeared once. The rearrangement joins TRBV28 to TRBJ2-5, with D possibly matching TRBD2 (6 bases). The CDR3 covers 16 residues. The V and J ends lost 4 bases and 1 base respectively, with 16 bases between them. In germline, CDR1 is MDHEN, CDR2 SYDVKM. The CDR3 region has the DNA TGTGCCAGCAGTTCCCAGGGACGGGGGACCCAAGAGACCCAGTACTTC. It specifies CASSSQGRGTQETQYF.

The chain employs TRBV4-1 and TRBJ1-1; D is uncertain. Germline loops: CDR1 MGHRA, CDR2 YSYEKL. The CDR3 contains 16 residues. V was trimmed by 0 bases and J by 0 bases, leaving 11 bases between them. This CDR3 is CASSQEPGRVNTEAFF. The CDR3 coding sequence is TGCGCCAGCAGCCAAGAGCCAGGAAGAGTGAACACTGAAGCTTTCTTT.

The CDR3 coding sequence is TGCGCCAGCAGCCAAGATCTTAGGGGTCCCCAGCATTTT. It codes for CASSQDLRGPQHF. V usage is TRBV4-3 and J usage is TRBJ1-5; D possibly corresponds to TRBD1 (5 bases). This CDR3 region has 13 residues. The V and J ends lost 0 bases and 10 bases respectively, with 10 bases between them. Germline lookup yields CDR1 LGHNA and CDR2 YSLEER.

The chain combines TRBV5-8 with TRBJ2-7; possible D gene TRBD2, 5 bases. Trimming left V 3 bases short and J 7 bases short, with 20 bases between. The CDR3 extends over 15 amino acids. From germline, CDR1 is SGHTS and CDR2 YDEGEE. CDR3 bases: TGTGCCAGCAGCTCTTGGAGGCTAGTCAGCTGGGAGCAGTACTTC. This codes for CASSSWRLVSWEQYF. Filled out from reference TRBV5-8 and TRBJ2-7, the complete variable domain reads EAGVTQSPTHLIKTRGQQATLRCSPISGHTSVYWYQQALGLGLQFLLWYDEGEERNRGNFPPRFSGRQFPNYSSELNVNALELEDSALYLCASSSWRLVSWEQYFGPGTRLTVT.

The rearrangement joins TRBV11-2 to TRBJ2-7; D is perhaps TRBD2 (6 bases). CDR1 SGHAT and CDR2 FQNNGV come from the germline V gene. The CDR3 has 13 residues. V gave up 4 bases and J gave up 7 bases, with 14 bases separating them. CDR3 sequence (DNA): TGTGCCAGCAGCTCGCTGACTAGTCTAGAGCAGTACTTC. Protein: CASSSLTSLEQYF.

The CDR3 DNA sequence: TGTGCCTGGAGTGTGGGGACTGGCTATGGCTACACCTTC. This translates into CAWSVGTGYGYTF. The chain links TRBV30 to TRBJ1-2; perhaps TRBD1 as D (5 bases). The CDR3 extends over 13 amino acids. V lost 0 bases and J lost 4, with 9 bases in between. Germline V gene lookup returns CDR1 GTSNPN and CDR2 SVGIG (reference sequence).

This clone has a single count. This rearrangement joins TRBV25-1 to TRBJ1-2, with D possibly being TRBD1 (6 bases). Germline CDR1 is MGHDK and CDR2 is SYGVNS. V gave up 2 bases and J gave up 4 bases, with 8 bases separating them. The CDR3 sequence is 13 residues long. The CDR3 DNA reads TGTGCCAGCAGTGAACGGGGGGCCTATGGCTACACCTTC. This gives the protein CASSERGAYGYTF.

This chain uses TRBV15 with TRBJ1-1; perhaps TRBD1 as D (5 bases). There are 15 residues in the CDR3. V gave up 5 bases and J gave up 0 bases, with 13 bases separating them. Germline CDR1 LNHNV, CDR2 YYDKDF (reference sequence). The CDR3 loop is CATSPPTELNTEAFF. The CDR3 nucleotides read TGTGCCACCAGCCCCCCGACAGAATTGAACACTGAAGCTTTCTTT.

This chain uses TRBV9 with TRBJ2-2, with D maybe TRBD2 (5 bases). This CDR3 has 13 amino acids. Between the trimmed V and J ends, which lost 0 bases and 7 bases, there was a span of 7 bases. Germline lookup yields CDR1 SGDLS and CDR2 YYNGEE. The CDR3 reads CASSVASSGELFF. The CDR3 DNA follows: TGTGCCAGCAGCGTAGCTAGCAGCGGGGAGCTGTTTTTT.

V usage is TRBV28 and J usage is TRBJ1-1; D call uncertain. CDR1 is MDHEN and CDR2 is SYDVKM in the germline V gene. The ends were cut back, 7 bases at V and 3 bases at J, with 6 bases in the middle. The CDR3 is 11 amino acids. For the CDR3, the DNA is TGTGCCAGCAACACGCACACTGAAGCTTTCTTT. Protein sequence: CASNTHTEAFF.

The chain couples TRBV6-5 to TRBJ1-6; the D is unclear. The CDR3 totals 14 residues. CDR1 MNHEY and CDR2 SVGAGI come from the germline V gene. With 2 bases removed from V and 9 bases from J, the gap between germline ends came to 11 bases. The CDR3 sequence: CASSYGLGGSPLHF. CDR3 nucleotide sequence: TGTGCCAGCAGTTACGGTCTGGGAGGTTCACCCCTCCACTTT.

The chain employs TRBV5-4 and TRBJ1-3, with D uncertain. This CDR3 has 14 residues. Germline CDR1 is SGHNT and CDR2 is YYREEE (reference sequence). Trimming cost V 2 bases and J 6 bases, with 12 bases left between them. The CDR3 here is CASSFLERENTIYF. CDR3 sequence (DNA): TGTGCCAGCAGCTTCCTCGAGAGAGAAAACACCATATATTTT.

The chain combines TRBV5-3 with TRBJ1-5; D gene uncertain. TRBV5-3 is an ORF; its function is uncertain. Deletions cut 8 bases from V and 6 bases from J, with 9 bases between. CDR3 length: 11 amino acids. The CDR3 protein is CARPARQPQHF. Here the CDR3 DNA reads TGTGCCAGGCCTGCGCGTCAGCCCCAGCATTTT.

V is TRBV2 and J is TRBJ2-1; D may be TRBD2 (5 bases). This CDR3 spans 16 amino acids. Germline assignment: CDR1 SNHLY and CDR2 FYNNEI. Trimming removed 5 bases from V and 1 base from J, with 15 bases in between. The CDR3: CASSYIGVASYNEQFF. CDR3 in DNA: TGTGCCAGCAGTTACATCGGGGTCGCTTCCTACAATGAGCAGTTCTTC.